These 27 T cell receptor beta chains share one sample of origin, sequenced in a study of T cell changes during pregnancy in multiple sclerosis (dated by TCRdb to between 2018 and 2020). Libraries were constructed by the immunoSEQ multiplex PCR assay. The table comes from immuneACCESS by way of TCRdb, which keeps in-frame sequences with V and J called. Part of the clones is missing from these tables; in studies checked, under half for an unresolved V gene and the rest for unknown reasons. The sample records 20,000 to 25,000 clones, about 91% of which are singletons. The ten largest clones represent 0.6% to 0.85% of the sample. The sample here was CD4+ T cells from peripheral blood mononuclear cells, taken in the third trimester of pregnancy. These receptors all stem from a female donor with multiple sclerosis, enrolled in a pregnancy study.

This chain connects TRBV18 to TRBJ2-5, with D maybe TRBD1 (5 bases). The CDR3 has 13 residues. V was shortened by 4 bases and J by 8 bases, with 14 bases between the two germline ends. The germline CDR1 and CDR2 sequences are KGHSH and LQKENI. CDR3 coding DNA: TGTGCCAGCTCACTAAAAGACAGAGGCACCCAGTACTTC. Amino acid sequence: CASSLKDRGTQYF.

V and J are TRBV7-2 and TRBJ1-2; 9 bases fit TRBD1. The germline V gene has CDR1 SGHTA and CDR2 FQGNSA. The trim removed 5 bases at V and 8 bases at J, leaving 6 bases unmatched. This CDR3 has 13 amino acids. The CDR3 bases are TGTGCCAGCAGCCAGGGACAGGGAGCCGGCTACACCTTC. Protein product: CASSQGQGAGYTF.

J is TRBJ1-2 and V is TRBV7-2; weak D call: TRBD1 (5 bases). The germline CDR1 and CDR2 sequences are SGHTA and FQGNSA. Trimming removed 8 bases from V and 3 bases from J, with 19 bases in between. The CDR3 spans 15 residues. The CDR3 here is CASQGRGTGDYGYTF. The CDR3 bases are TGTGCCAGCCAGGGTCGGGGAACGGGGGACTATGGCTACACCTTC.

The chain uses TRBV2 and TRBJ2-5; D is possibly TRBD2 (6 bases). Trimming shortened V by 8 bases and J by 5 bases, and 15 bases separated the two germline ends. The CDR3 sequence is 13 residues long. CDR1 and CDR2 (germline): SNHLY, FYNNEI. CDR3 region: CASEGNLAETQYF. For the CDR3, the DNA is TGTGCCAGCGAGGGCAACCTAGCGGAGACCCAGTACTTC.

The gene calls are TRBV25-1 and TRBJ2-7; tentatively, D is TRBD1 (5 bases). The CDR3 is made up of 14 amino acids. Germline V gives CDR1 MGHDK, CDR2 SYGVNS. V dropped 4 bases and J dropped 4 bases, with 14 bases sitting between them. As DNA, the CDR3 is TGTGCCAGCAGTGGTGCGCGACAGCAATACGAGCAGTACTTC. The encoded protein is CASSGARQQYEQYF.

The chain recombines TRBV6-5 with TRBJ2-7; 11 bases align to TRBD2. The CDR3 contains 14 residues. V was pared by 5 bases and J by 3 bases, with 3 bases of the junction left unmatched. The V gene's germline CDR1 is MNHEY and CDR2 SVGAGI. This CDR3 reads CASSKTSGNYEQYF. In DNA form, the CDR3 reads TGTGCCAGCAGTAAGACTAGCGGGAACTACGAGCAGTACTTC.

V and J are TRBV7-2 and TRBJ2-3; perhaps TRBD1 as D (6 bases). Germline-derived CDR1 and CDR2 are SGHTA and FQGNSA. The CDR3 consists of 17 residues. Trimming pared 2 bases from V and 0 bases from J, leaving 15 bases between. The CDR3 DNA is TGTGCCAGCAGCTTATCCCCACCGGGACATAGCACAGATACGCAGTATTTT. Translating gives CASSLSPPGHSTDTQYF.

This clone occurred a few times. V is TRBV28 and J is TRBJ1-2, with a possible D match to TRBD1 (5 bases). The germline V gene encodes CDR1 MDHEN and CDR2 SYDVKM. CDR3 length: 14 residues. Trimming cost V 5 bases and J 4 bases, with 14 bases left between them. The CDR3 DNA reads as TGTGCCAGCAGTCCCCCGACAGCAGGCTATGGCTACACCTTC. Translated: CASSPPTAGYGYTF.

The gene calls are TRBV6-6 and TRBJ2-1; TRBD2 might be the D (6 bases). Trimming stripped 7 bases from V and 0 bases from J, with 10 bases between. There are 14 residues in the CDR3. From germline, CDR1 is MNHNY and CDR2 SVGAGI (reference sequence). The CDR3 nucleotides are TGTGCCAGCACCCGGGGGAGCTCCTACAATGAGCAGTTCTTC. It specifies CASTRGSSYNEQFF.

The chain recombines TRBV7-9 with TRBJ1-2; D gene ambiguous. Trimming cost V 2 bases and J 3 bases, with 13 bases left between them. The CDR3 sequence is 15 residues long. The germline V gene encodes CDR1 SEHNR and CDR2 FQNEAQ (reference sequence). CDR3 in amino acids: CASSLPGFKDYGYTF. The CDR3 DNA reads TGTGCCAGCAGCTTACCCGGGTTTAAGGACTATGGCTACACCTTC.

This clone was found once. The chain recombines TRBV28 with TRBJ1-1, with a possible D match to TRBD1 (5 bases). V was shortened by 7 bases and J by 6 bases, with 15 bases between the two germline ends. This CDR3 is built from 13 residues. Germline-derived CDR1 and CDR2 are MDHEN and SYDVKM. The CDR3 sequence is CASTLGHYAEAFF. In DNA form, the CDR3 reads TGTGCCAGCACCCTAGGACATTACGCTGAAGCTTTCTTT. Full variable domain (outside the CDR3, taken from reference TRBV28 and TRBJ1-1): DVKVTQSSRYLVKRTGEKVFLECVQDMDHENMFWYRQDPGLGLRLIYFSYDVKMKEKGDIPEGYSVSREKKERFSLILESASTNQTSMYLCASTLGHYAEAFFGQGTRLTVV.

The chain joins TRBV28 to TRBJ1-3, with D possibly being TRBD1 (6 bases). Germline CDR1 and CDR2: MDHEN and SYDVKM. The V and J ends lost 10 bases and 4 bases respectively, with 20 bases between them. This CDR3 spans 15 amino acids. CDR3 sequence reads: CATQGGGLGGNTIYF. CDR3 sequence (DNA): TGTGCCACCCAAGGCGGGGGCTTGGGAGGAAACACCATATATTTT.

CDR3: CSVQGYRDQPQHF. The CDR3 nucleotides read TGCAGCGTTCAGGGATACAGAGATCAGCCCCAGCATTTT. The rearrangement links TRBV29-1 to TRBJ1-5, with D perhaps TRBD1 (5 bases). Deletions cut 5 bases from V and 5 bases from J, with 13 bases between. Germline CDR1 is SQVTM and CDR2 is ANQGSEA. This CDR3 spans 13 amino acids. Full variable domain (rest looked up from reference TRBV29-1 and TRBJ1-5): SAVISQKPSRDICQRGTSLTIQCQVDSQVTMMFWYRQQPGQSLTLIATANQGSEATYESGFVIDKFPISRPNLTFSTLTVSNMSPEDSSIYLCSVQGYRDQPQHFGDGTRLSIL.

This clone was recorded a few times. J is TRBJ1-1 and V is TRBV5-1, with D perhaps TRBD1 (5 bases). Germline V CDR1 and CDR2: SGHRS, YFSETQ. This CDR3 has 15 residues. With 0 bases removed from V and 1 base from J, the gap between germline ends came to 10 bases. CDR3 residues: CASSLVLGGNTEAFF. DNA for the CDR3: TGCGCCAGCAGCTTGGTCCTCGGGGGGAACACTGAAGCTTTCTTT.

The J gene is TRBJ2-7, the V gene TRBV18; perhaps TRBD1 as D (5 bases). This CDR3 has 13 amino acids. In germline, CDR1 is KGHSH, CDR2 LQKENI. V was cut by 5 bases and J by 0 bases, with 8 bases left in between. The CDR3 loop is CASSSDSSYEQYF. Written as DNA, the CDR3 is TGTGCCAGCTCATCCGACAGCTCCTACGAGCAGTACTTC.

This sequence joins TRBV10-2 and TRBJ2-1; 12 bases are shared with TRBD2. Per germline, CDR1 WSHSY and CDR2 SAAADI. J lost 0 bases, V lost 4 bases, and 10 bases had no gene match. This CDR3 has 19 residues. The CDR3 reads CASSVSLAGGTSSYNEQFF. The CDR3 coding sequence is TGCGCCAGCAGTGTTTCACTAGCGGGGGGCACCAGCTCCTACAATGAGCAGTTCTTC.

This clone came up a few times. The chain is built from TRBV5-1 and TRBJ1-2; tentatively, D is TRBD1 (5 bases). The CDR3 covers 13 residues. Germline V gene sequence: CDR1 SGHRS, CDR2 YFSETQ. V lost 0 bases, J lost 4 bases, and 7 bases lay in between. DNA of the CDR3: TGCGCCAGCAGCTTGGGACAGTTCTATGGCTACACCTTC. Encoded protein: CASSLGQFYGYTF.

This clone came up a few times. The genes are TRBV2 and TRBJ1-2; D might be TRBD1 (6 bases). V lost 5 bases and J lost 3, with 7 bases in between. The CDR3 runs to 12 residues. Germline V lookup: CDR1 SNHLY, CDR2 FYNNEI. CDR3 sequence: CASSRTDYGYTF. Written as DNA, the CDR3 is TGTGCCAGCAGTAGGACAGACTATGGCTACACCTTC.

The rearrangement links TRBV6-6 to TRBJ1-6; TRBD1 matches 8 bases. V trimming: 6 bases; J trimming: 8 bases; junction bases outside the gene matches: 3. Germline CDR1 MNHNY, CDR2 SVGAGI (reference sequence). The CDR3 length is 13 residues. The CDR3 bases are TGTGCCAGCAGAGAACAGGGGGATTCACCCCTCCACTTT. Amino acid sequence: CASREQGDSPLHF.

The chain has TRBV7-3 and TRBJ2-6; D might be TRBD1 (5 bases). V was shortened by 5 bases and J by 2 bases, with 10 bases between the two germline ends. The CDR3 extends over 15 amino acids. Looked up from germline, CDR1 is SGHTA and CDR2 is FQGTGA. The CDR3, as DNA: TGTGCCAGCAGCCAACAGGCACCTGGGGCCAACGTCCTGACTTTC. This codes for CASSQQAPGANVLTF. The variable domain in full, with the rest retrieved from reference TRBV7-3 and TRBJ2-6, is GAGVSQTPSNKVTEKGKYVELRCDPISGHTALYWYRQSLGQGPEFLIYFQGTGAADDSGLPNDRFFAVRPEGSVSTLKIQRTERGDSAVYLCASSQQAPGANVLTFGAGSRLTVL.

CDR3 loop: CAIQLRTAQYNYGYTF. The CDR3 DNA reads TGTGCCATCCAACTCAGGACAGCCCAGTACAACTATGGCTACACCTTC. The rearrangement joins TRBV28 to TRBJ1-2, with D perhaps TRBD1 (6 bases). The CDR3 contains 16 residues. CDR1 MDHEN and CDR2 SYDVKM come from the germline V gene. Between the trimmed V and J ends, which lost 10 bases and 2 bases, there was a span of 23 bases.

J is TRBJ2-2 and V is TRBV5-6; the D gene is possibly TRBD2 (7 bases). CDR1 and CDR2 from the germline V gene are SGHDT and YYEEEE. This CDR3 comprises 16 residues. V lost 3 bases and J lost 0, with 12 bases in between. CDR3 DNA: TGTGCCAGCAGCTGGGGGCGGGGGTCGAACACCGGGGAGCTGTTTTTT. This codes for CASSWGRGSNTGELFF.

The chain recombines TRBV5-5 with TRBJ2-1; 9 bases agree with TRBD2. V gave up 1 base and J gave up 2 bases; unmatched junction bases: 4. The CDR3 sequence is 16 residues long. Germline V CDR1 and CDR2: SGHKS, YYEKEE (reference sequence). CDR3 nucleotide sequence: TGTGCCAGCAGCTTGTTGGCTAGCGGGGCCTACAATGAGCAGTTCTTC. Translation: CASSLLASGAYNEQFF.

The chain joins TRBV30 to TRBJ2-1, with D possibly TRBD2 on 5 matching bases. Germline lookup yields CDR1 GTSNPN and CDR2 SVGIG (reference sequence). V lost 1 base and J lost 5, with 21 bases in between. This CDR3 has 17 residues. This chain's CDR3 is CAWSATPEAGRDNEQFF. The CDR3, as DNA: TGTGCCTGGAGTGCGACCCCGGAGGCGGGCCGGGACAATGAGCAGTTCTTC.

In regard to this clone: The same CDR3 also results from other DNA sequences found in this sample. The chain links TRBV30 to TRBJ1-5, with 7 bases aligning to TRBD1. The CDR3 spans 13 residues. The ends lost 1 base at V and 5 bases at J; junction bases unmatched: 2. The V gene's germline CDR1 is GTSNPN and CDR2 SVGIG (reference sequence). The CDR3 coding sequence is TGTGCCTGGAGTGGACAGGGAGATCAGCCCCAGCATTTT. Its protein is CAWSGQGDQPQHF.

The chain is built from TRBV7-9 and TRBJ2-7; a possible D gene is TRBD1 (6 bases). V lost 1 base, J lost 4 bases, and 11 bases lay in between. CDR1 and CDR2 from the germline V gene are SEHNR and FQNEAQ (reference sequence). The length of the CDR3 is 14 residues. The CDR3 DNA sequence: TGTGCCAGCAGCTTAGGTGGACAGTTATACGAGCAGTACTTC. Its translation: CASSLGGQLYEQYF.

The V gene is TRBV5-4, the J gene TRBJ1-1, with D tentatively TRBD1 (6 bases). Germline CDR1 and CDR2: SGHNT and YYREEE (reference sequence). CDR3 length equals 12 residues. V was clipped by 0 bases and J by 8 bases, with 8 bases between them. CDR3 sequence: CASSLADREAFF. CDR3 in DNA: TGTGCCAGCAGCTTGGCGGACAGAGAAGCTTTCTTT.